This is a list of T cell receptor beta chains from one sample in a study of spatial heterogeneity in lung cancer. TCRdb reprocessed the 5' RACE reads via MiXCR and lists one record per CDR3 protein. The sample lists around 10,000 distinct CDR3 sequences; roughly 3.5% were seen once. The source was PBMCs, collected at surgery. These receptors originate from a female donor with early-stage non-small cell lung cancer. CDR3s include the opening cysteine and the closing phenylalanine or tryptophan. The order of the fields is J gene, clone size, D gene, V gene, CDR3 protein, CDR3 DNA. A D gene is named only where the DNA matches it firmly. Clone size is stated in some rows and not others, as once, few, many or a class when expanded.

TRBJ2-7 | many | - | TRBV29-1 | CSVGGAGERYEQYF | TGCAGCGTTGGCGGTGCAGGGGAGCGTTACGAGCAGTACTTC
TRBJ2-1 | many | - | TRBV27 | CASSFGTGQFF | TGTGCCAGCAGTTTCGGGACTGGGCAGTTCTTC
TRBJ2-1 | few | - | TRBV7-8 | CASSFDHYNEQFF | TGTGCCAGCAGCTTTGATCACTACAATGAGCAGTTCTTC
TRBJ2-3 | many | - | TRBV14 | CASSKTTGLNTDTQYF | TGTGCCAGCAGCAAAACTACGGGACTCAACACAGATACGCAGTATTTT
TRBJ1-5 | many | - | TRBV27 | CASSLSNMGRGSNQPQHF | TGTGCCAGCAGTTTATCGAATATGGGGCGCGGTAGCAATCAGCCCCAGCATTTT
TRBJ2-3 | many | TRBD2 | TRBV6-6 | CASSSPLLAGGADTQYF | TGTGCCAGCAGCTCCCCGCTTTTAGCGGGAGGGGCAGATACGCAGTATTTT
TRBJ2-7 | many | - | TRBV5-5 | CASSLDTGYEQYF | TGTGCCAGCAGCTTGGACACAGGGTACGAGCAGTACTTC
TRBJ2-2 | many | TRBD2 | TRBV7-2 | CASSSWAGATGELFF | TGTGCCAGCAGCTCGTGGGCGGGAGCGACCGGGGAGCTGTTTTTT
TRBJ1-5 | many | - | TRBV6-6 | CASSWSGGGGQPQHF | TGTGCCAGCAGTTGGTCCGGGGGCGGAGGTCAGCCCCAGCATTTT
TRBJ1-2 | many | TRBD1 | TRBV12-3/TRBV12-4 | CASSKGQGTYGYTF | TGTGCCAGCAGCAAGGGACAGGGGACTTATGGCTACACCTTC
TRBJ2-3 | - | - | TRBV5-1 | CASSLARTEDTQYF | TGCGCCAGCAGCTTGGCACGCACGGAAGATACGCAGTATTTT
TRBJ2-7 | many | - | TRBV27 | CASSSWDGGYSYEQYF | TGTGCCAGCAGTTCCTGGGACGGAGGGTACTCCTACGAGCAGTACTTC
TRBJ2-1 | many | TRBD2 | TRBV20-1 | CSARDLALAGGPNYNEQFF | TGCAGTGCTAGAGATCTCGCACTAGCGGGAGGGCCGAACTACAATGAGCAGTTCTTC
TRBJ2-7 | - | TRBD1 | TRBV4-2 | CVSSRTGTGNYEQYF | TGTGTCAGCAGCCGGACCGGGACAGGGAACTACGAGCAGTACTTC
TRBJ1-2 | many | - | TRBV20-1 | CSATGTKYGYTF | TGCAGTGCAACCGGGACCAAATATGGCTACACCTTC
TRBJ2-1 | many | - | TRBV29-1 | CSVDSYNEQFF | TGCAGCGTTGATTCCTACAATGAGCAGTTCTTC
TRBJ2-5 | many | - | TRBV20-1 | CSATRETQYF | TGCAGTGCTACTCGGGAGACCCAGTACTTC
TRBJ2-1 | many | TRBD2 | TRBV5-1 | CASSLEAGTNEQFF | TGCGCCAGCAGCTTGGAAGCGGGAACCAATGAGCAGTTCTTC
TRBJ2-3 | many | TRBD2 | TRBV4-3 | CASSQELAGGFSTDTQYF | TGCGCCAGCAGCCAAGAACTAGCGGGAGGGTTTAGCACAGATACGCAGTATTTT
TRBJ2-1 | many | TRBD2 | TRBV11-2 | CASSQISGRRYNEQFF | TGTGCCAGCAGCCAAATTAGCGGGAGGCGCTACAATGAGCAGTTCTTC
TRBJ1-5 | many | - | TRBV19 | CASSIWLQGNQPQHF | TGTGCCAGTAGTATTTGGCTCCAGGGGAATCAGCCCCAGCATTTT
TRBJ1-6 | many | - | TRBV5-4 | CASSPGGPGQPSGALHF | TGTGCCAGCAGTCCCGGGGGGCCTGGACAGCCCTCGGGGGCCCTCCACTTT
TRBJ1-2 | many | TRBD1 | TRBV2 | CASSLDRAWAYGYTF | TGTGCCAGCAGTCTGGACAGGGCGTGGGCCTATGGCTACACCTTC
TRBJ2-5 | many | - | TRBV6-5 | CASSYSIWNKETQYF | TGTGCCAGCAGTTACTCGATTTGGAATAAGGAGACCCAGTACTTC
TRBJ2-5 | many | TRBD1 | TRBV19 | CASSVDRETQYF | TGTGCCAGTAGTGTGGACAGGGAGACCCAGTACTTC
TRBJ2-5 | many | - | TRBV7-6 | CASSLESRGVQETQYF | TGTGCCAGCAGCTTAGAATCCAGGGGGGTTCAAGAGACCCAGTACTTC
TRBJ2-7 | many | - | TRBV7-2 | CASSLAPGDPQSDEQYF | TGTGCCAGCAGCTTAGCCCCCGGGGACCCCCAAAGTGACGAGCAGTACTTC
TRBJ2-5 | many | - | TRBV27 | CASSLRGAGGETQYF | TGTGCCAGCAGTTTGAGGGGGGCCGGAGGAGAGACCCAGTACTTC
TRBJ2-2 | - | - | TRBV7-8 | CASSHRGGVSNTGELFF | TGTGCCAGCAGCCACCGGGGTGGAGTGAGCAACACCGGGGAGCTGTTTTTT
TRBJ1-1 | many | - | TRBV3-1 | CASSQGTEAFF | TGTGCCAGCAGCCAGGGGACAGAAGCTTTCTTT
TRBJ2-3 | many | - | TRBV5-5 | CASSFLDTQYF | TGTGCCAGCAGCTTTTTAGATACGCAGTATTTT
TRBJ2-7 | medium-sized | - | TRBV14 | CASSQEWSSIPFSYEQYF | TGTGCCAGCAGCCAAGAATGGTCAAGCATTCCTTTCTCCTACGAGCAGTACTTC
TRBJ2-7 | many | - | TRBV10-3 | CAISESGGGEQYF | TGTGCCATCAGTGAGTCGGGGGGTGGCGAGCAGTACTTC
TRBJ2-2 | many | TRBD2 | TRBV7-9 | CASSFQAGPGELFF | TGTGCCAGCAGCTTCCAAGCGGGACCCGGGGAGCTGTTTTTT
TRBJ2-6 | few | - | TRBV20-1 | CSAIQSSGANVLTF | TGCAGTGCCATCCAGTCCTCTGGGGCCAACGTCCTGACTTTC
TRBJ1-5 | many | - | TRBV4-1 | CASSQEVNRPNQPQHF | TGCGCCAGCAGCCAAGAGGTAAACAGGCCTAATCAGCCCCAGCATTTT